This T cell receptor beta chain was documented in a study of blood T cell repertoires in COVID-19. Study information: The United States, Italy and Spain supplied acute and convalescent COVID-19 samples.

Per germline, CDR1 LNHDA and CDR2 SQIVND (reference sequence). V dropped 7 bases and J dropped 2 bases, with 14 bases sitting between them. The CDR3 runs to 14 residues. Produced via immunoSEQ multiplex PCR; TCRdb's table is partial and in-frame only. The sample records about 65,000 clones, approximately 93% being singletons. The sample consisted of peripheral blood. This sequence joins TRBV19 and TRBJ1-2; D unclear. The clonotype comes from a man aged 65-85 years with active COVID-19. In DNA, the CDR3 is TGTGCCAGTACATCGAGGGCAGCAAACTATGGCTACACCTTC. It codes for CASTSRAANYGYTF.